Here is one T cell receptor beta chain with its context. The antigen remains undetermined. This entry is derived from a study of T cell responses to AZD1222 COVID-19 vaccine. Study-wide results and caveats: Spike-specific TCR breadth and depth grew following two AZD1222 doses. Only six people who got AZD1222 tested seropositive at baseline.

Assay: immunoSEQ multiplex PCR; the TCRdb copy retains only in-frame clones and omits some. The table has about 110,000 clones, approximately 85% seen once. The CDR3 loop spans 16 amino acids. The junction had 6 bases not matched to a gene; V was cut back by 2 bases and J by 2 bases. The germline V gene has CDR1 SGHRS and CDR2 YFSETQ. The V gene is TRBV5-1, the J gene TRBJ2-3, with 9 bases fitting TRBD2. This sample comprised peripheral blood, obtained on day 0 of AZD1222 vaccination. The clonotype comes from an adult in good health. In DNA form, the CDR3 reads TGCGCCAGCAGCTTTAGGGTAGCGGGAGCCACAGATACGCAGTATTTT. Residues: CASSFRVAGATDTQYF.